The rows below give T cell receptor beta chains drawn from one sample of a study of T cell changes during pregnancy in multiple sclerosis. Libraries were prepared by immunoSEQ multiplex PCR; TCRdb keeps only in-frame clonotypes and omits some of them. Of roughly 87,000 clones listed, about 90% are singletons. The sequenced sample was PBMCs, obtained in the first trimester of pregnancy. The source of these receptors is a female donor in good health, serving as a control in a pregnancy study. Some clones in this sample may be carry-over from other donors' samples. Both conserved end residues are part of each CDR3.

CDR3aa	j_gene	v_gene
CASSQDPRSSNYGYTF	TRBJ1-2	TRBV4-2
CASSQSDGGWFNEQFF	TRBJ2-1	TRBV28
CASRRDTNYGYTF	TRBJ1-2	TRBV2
CASSPGLGSYNEQFF	TRBJ2-1	TRBV27
CASSKRGDRQETQYF	TRBJ2-5	TRBV7-6
CASSLIAGESSYNEQFF	TRBJ2-1	TRBV7-9
CASIPRGFNEQFF	TRBJ2-1	TRBV28
CASSQVDLGFHTDTQYF	TRBJ2-3	TRBV4-1
CASSFGTPDNEQFF	TRBJ2-1	TRBV27
CAWRPAVGQPQHF	TRBJ1-5	TRBV30
CASSQVGGAGGKLFF	TRBJ1-4	TRBV14
CASSDSSFGGHTGELFF	TRBJ2-2	TRBV6-4
CASSQSGSGALRANYGYTF	TRBJ1-2	TRBV23-1
CASSLQPRGTGELFF	TRBJ2-2	TRBV27
CASSPLWGTVNQPQHF	TRBJ1-5	TRBV7-6
CASSQSGQGQGYETQYF	TRBJ2-5	TRBV27
CSVRGGASDIQYF	TRBJ2-4	TRBV29-1
CASSYGTLSAGVGNQPQHF	TRBJ1-5	TRBV19
CASSFSGDYGYTF	TRBJ1-2	TRBV5-1
CASSGVGAYTEAFF	TRBJ1-1	TRBV6-1
CASIPVRPQHF	TRBJ1-5	TRBV27
CASSQEGLSYEQYF	TRBJ2-7	TRBV4-2